This T cell receptor beta chain was captured in a study of shared clonotypes between healthy human individuals. Study results and limitations: Larger richness was generally estimated for naive than memory subsets. The study found lower generation probabilities in non-shared clonotypes than in those shared by all four donors. What rarefaction showed was incomplete sorted-subset sequencing despite large depth. Only blood underwent sampling, and tissue repertoires likely differ.

Produced via immunoSEQ multiplex PCR; TCRdb's table is partial and in-frame only. Among over a million clones, approximately 78% were seen once, and the ten largest hold 0.4% to 0.55%. J lost 6 bases, V lost 2 bases, and 6 bases had no gene match. Germline loops: CDR1 SNHLY, CDR2 FYNNEI. The CDR3 covers 15 residues. With respect to this clone: Its antigen is unidentified.

The specimen sequenced was memory CD4+ T cells from PBMCs. Noted subset: CD45RA-negative fraction. The clonotype was recovered from a man aged 18 to 29 in good health. Some clones in this sample may be carry-over from other donors' samples. The chain carries TRBV2 and TRBJ2-7; 11 bases align to TRBD1. The CDR3 nucleotides read TGTGCCAGCAGTGAAATCCTCGGGACAGGGGGCGAGCAGTACTTC. Encoded protein: CASSEILGTGGEQYF.